This section outlines one T cell receptor beta chain sequence together with its context. The antigen is unknown. The ends were cut back, 4 bases at V and 4 bases at J, with 16 bases in the middle. CDR1 and CDR2 (germline): SQVTM, ANQGSEA. This CDR3 is built from 14 residues. These data originate in a study of cytotoxic CD8 clonotypes in ibrutinib-treated CLL. Broader study findings: Before falling back toward baseline at progression, clonality had risen at the time of ibrutinib response.

Clones were sequenced by immunoSEQ multiplex PCR, and TCRdb holds only the in-frame ones, with some missing. This table has under 200,000 clones, under 85% appearing once. The sequence was collected from a human donor with chronic lymphocytic leukemia. This chain joins TRBV29-1 and TRBJ2-5; D is tentatively TRBD1 or TRBD2 (5 bases each). The input for sequencing was PBMCs, taken after 24 months of ibrutinib treatment. CDR3 DNA sequence: TGCAGCGTTGGGCCTCCCGGGGCGCGAGAGACCCAGTACTTC. Protein product: CSVGPPGARETQYF.